Listed below are T cell receptor beta chains from one sample, sequenced in a study of T cell responses to AZD1222 COVID-19 vaccine. Here immunoSEQ multiplex PCR was the method, and the copy in TCRdb shows in-frame clones only, minus some. Of 130,000 to 150,000 clones in the sample, 75% to 95% were seen once. The sample consisted of peripheral blood, taken on day 0 of MenACWY control vaccination. The receptors shown here come from an adult in good health. Both conserved end residues are part of each CDR3. D genes are given only for firm matches. Only some rows state a clone size, as once, few, many or a class for expanded clones.

d_gene	v_gene	abundance	j_gene	CDR3aa	CDR3nt
.	TRBV18	.	TRBJ2-1	CASSPPPPHEQFF	TGTGCCAGCTCACCTCCGCCACCTCATGAGCAGTTCTTC
TRBD1	TRBV30	few	TRBJ1-5	CAWSLGQGDQPQHF	TGTGCCTGGAGCCTAGGACAGGGCGATCAGCCCCAGCATTTT
.	TRBV2	.	TRBJ1-5	CASRQGGQPQHF	TGTGCCAGCAGGCAGGGTGGCCAGCCCCAGCATTTT
.	TRBV7-2	.	TRBJ1-2	CASSLAPQAYGYTF	TGTGCCAGCAGCTTAGCCCCTCAGGCCTATGGCTACACCTTC
.	TRBV28	once	TRBJ2-1	CASSYLGYNEQFF	TGTGCCAGCAGTTACCTCGGCTACAATGAGCAGTTCTTC
TRBD2	TRBV15	.	TRBJ2-7	CATSRGTSGKLEQYF	TGTGCCACCAGCAGAGGGACTAGCGGGAAGCTTGAGCAGTACTTC
TRBD1	TRBV11-2	.	TRBJ2-6	CASRRPGQVSGANVLTF	TGTGCCAGCAGACGACCGGGACAGGTTTCTGGGGCCAACGTCCTGACTTTC
.	TRBV5-5	.	TRBJ1-3	CASRKDFGSGNTIYF	TGTGCCAGCAGAAAGGACTTTGGCTCTGGAAACACCATATATTTT
.	TRBV6-5	.	TRBJ1-3	CASSRDMSSGNTIYF	TGTGCCAGCAGTAGGGATATGAGCTCTGGAAACACCATATATTTT
.	TRBV5-6	.	TRBJ2-7	CASSSIGLSYEQYF	TGTGCCAGCAGCTCAATCGGACTCTCCTACGAGCAGTACTTC
.	TRBV6-5	once	TRBJ1-1	CASSYEEGGTEAFF	TGTGCCAGCAGTTATGAGGAGGGTGGGACTGAAGCTTTCTTT
.	TRBV27	.	TRBJ2-3	CASRLGLLPSTDTQYF	TGTGCCAGCAGGCTGGGACTCTTGCCGAGCACAGATACGCAGTATTTT
TRBD1	TRBV6-5	.	TRBJ1-2	CASSYQSGQGALGYTF	TGTGCCAGCAGTTACCAGTCCGGACAGGGGGCGCTTGGCTACACCTTC
.	TRBV10-3	few	TRBJ2-2	CAINPGSRNTGELFF	TGTGCCATCAATCCGGGCAGCCGGAACACCGGGGAGCTGTTTTTT
.	TRBV4-1	.	TRBJ1-1	CASSQPTKGGPEAFF	TGCGCCAGCAGCCAACCGACCAAGGGAGGCCCTGAAGCTTTCTTT
.	TRBV2	.	TRBJ1-4	CASSLRGVRGWSEKLFF	TGTGCCAGCAGCCTACGGGGGGTGCGGGGGTGGAGTGAAAAACTGTTTTTT
TRBD1	TRBV19	.	TRBJ1-3	CASSRTGTSGNTIYF	TGTGCCAGTAGTAGGACAGGTACCTCTGGAAACACCATATATTTT
.	TRBV6-4	.	TRBJ1-5	CASSQDSGSNQPQHF	TGTGCCAGCAGCCAGGACAGTGGAAGCAATCAGCCCCAGCATTTT
.	TRBV6-5	once	TRBJ2-1	CASSYSGTPNEQFF	TGTGCCAGCAGTTACTCTGGGACACCGAATGAGCAGTTCTTC
.	TRBV5-1	.	TRBJ1-2	CASSFKNHLTYGYTF	TGCGCCAGCAGCTTTAAGAACCACCTGACCTATGGCTACACCTTC
TRBD2	TRBV10-3	once	TRBJ2-2	CAITSTGLAGIRSDTGELFF	TGTGCCATCACTTCTACAGGACTAGCGGGAATACGGTCTGACACCGGGGAGCTGTTTTTT
.	TRBV6-4	.	TRBJ2-3	CASSDSGSVDTQYF	TGTGCCAGCAGTGACTCGGGGAGCGTTGATACGCAGTATTTT
.	TRBV20-1	.	TRBJ2-7	CSASIRGSYEQYF	TGCAGTGCCAGTATCCGGGGCTCCTACGAGCAGTACTTC
.	TRBV6-1	once	TRBJ2-3	CASSDRDPPADTQYF	TGTGCCAGCAGTGACCGGGACCCTCCAGCGGATACGCAGTATTTT
TRBD1	TRBV27	.	TRBJ2-7	CASSLGGQGAYEQYF	TGTGCCAGCAGCCTAGGGGGACAGGGGGCCTACGAGCAGTACTTC
.	TRBV19	.	TRBJ2-7	CASSGQGTYEQYF	TGTGCCAGTAGTGGGCAGGGCACCTACGAGCAGTACTTC
.	TRBV19	once	TRBJ2-1	CASIGTPYNEQFF	TGTGCCAGTATCGGGACACCCTACAATGAGCAGTTCTTC